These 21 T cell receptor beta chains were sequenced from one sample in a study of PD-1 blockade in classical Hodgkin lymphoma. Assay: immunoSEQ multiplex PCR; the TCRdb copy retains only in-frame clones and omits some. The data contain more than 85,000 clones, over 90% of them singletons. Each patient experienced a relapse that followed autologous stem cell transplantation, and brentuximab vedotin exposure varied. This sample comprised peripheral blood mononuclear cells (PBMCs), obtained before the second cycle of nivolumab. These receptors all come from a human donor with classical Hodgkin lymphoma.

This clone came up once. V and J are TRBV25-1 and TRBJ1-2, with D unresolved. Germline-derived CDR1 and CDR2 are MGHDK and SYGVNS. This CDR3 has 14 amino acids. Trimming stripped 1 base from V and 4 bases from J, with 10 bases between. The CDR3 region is CASSELAGPYGYTF. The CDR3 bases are TGTGCCAGCAGTGAATTGGCGGGCCCCTATGGCTACACCTTC.

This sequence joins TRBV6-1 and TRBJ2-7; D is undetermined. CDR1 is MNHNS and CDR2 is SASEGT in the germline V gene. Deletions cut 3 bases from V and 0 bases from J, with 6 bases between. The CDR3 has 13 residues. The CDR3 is CASSEGISYEQYF. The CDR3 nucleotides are TGTGCCAGCAGTGAGGGGATCTCCTACGAGCAGTACTTC.

CDR3 DNA: TGCGCCAGCACCGGGACCGCCAACACCGGGGAGCTGTTTTTT. It encodes CASTGTANTGELFF. This chain uses TRBV4-1 with TRBJ2-2; possibly TRBD1 or TRBD2 for D (5 bases each). V lost 7 bases and J lost 2, with 11 bases in between. The length of the CDR3 is 14 residues. Looked up from germline, CDR1 is MGHRA and CDR2 is YSYEKL.

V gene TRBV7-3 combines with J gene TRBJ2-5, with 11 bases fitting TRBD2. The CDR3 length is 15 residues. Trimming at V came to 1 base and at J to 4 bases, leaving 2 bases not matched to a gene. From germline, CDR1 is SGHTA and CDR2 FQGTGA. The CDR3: CASSLMGLAAETQYF. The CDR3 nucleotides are TGTGCCAGCAGCTTAATGGGACTAGCGGCAGAGACCCAGTACTTC.

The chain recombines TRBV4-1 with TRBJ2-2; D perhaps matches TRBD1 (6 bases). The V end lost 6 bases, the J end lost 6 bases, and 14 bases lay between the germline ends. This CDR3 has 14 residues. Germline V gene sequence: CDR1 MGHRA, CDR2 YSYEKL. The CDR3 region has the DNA TGCGCCAGCAGGCTGACAGGTTCTGCCGGGGAGCTGTTTTTT. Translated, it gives CASRLTGSAGELFF.

For the CDR3, the DNA is TGTGCCAGCAGTTCTAGCGCGAATGAGCAGTTCTTC. Residues: CASSSSANEQFF. The chain uses TRBV27 and TRBJ2-1, with D possibly TRBD2 on 6 matching bases. This CDR3 has 12 residues. Trimming took off 4 bases at V and 7 bases at J, with 8 bases between the two ends. Germline CDR1 reads MNHEY; CDR2 reads SMNVEV (reference sequence).

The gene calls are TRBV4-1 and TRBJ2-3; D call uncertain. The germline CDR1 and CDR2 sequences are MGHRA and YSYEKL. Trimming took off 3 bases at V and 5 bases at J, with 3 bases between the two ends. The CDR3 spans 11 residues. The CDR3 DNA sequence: TGCGCCAGCAGCCAGGGAGATACGCAGTATTTT. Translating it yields CASSQGDTQYF.

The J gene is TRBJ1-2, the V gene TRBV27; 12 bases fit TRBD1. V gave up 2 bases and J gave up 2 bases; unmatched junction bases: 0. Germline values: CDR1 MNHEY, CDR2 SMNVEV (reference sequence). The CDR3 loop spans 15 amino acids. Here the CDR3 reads CASSLGTGGNYGYTF. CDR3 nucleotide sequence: TGTGCCAGCAGTTTAGGGACAGGGGGCAACTATGGCTACACCTTC.

The CDR3, as DNA: TGTGCCAGCAGTCGTCGGACTAGCGGGAGTATCGAGCAGTACTTC. It yields the protein CASSRRTSGSIEQYF. The chain recombines TRBV27 with TRBJ2-7, with 13 bases identical to TRBD2. The CDR3 totals 15 residues. Trimming at V came to 5 bases and at J to 6 bases, leaving 7 bases not matched to a gene. Germline CDR1 is MNHEY and CDR2 is SMNVEV (reference sequence).

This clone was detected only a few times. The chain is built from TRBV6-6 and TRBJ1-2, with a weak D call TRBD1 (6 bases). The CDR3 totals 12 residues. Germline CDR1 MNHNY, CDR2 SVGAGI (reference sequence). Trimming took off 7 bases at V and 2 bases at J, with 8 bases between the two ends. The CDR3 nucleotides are TGTGCCAGCAAGGGGGGGAACTATGGCTACACCTTC. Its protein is CASKGGNYGYTF.

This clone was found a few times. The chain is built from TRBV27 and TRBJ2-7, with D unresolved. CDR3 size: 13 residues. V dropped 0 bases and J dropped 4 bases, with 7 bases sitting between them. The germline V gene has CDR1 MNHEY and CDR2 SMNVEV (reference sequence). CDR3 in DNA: TGTGCCAGCAGTTTATCGATCAGATACGAGCAGTACTTC. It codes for CASSLSIRYEQYF.

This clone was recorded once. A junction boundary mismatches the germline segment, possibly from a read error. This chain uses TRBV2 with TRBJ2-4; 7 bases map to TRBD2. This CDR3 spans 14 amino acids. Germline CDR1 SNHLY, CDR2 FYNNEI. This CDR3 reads CAAGEGLGETELRF. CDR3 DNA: TGTGCCGCGGGAGAAGGGCTGGGGGAGACTGAATTGCGATTC.

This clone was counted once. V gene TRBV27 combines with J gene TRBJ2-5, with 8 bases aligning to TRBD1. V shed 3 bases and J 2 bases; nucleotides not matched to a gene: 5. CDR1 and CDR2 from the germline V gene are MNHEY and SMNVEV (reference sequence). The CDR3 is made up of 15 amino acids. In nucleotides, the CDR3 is TGTGCCAGCAGTTTCGGGACAGGAACTCAAGAGACCCAGTACTTC. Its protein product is CASSFGTGTQETQYF.

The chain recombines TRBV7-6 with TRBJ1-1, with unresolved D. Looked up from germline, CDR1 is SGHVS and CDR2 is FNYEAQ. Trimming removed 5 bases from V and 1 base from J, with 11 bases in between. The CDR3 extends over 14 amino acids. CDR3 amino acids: CASSLWVGNTEAFF. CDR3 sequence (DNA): TGTGCCAGCAGCCTGTGGGTCGGGAACACTGAAGCTTTCTTT.

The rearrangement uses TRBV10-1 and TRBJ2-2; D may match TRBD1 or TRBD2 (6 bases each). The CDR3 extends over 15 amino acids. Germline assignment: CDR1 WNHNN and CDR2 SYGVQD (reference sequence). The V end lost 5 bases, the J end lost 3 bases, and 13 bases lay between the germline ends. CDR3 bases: TGCGCCAGCAGTAGGGGGGTCCTATACACCGGGGAGCTGTTTTTT. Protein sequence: CASSRGVLYTGELFF.

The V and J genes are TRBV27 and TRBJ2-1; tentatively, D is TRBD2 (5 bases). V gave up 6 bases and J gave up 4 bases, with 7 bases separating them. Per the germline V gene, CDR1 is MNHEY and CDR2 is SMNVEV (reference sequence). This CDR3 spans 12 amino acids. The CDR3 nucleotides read TGTGCCAGCAGGACTAATTACAATGAGCAGTTCTTC. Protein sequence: CASRTNYNEQFF.

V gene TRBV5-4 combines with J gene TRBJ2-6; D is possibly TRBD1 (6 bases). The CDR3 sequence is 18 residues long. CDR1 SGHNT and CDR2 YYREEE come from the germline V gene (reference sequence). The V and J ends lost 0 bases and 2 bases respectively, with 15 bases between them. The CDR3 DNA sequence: TGTGCCAGCAGCTTGGGTCGTGGCAGGGGCGCTGGGGCCAACGTCCTGACTTTC. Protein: CASSLGRGRGAGANVLTF.

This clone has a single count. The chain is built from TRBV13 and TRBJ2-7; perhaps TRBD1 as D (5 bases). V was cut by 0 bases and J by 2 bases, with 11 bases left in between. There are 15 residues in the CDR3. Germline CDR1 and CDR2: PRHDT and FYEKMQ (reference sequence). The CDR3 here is CASSLGAGSTYEQYF. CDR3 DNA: TGTGCCAGCAGCTTAGGTGCAGGGTCGACCTACGAGCAGTACTTC. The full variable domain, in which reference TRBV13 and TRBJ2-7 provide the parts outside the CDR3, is AAGVIQSPRHLIKEKRETATLKCYPIPRHDTVYWYQQGPGQDPQFLISFYEKMQSDKGSIPDRFSAQQFSDYHSELNMSSLELGDSALYFCASSLGAGSTYEQYFGPGTRLTVT.

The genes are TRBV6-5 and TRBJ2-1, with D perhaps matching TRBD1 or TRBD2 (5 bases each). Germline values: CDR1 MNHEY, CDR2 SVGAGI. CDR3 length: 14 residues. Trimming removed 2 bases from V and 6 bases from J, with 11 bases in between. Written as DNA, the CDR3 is TGTGCCAGCAGTTACCGGGACGGAGCCAATGAGCAGTTCTTC. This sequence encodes CASSYRDGANEQFF.

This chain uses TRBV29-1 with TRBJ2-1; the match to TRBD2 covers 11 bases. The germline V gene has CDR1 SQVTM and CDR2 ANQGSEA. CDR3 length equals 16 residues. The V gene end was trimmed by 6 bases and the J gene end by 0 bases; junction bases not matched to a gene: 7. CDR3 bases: TGCAGCGTAGTAATAGCGGGAGGGAGCTCCTACAATGAGCAGTTCTTC. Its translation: CSVVIAGGSSYNEQFF.

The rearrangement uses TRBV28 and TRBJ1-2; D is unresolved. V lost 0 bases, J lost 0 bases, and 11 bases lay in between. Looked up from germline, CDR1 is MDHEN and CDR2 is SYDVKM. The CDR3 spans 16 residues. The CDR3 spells CASSLWLVGPNYGYTF. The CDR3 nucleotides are TGTGCCAGCAGTTTATGGCTCGTAGGCCCTAACTATGGCTACACCTTC.